This T cell receptor beta chain was retrieved from a study of beta chain features in type 1 diabetes. Overall study findings and caveats: Using cDNA template may skew counts toward highly expressing activated cells.

Comment on this clone: The antigen is undetermined.

Since all of the isolated RNA was reverse transcribed, expressed TCRB transcripts were what got sequenced. Method: immunoSEQ multiplex PCR; TCRdb's copy keeps in-frame clones and lacks some. The table shows 350,000 to 450,000 clones, with around 16% occurring only once. The V and J ends lost 6 bases and 6 bases, in that order; junction bases with no gene match: 7. The CDR3 extends over 13 amino acids. Per the germline V gene, CDR1 is MNHNS and CDR2 is SASEGT. The V and J genes are TRBV6-1 and TRBJ2-7; 8 bases are shared with TRBD1. Material: naive CD4+ T cells from blood. The sequence came from a woman aged 18-29 years in good health. CDR3 DNA: TGTGCCAGCAGACCTGCAGGGGGCGGCGAGCAGTACTTC. Translated, it gives CASRPAGGGEQYF.